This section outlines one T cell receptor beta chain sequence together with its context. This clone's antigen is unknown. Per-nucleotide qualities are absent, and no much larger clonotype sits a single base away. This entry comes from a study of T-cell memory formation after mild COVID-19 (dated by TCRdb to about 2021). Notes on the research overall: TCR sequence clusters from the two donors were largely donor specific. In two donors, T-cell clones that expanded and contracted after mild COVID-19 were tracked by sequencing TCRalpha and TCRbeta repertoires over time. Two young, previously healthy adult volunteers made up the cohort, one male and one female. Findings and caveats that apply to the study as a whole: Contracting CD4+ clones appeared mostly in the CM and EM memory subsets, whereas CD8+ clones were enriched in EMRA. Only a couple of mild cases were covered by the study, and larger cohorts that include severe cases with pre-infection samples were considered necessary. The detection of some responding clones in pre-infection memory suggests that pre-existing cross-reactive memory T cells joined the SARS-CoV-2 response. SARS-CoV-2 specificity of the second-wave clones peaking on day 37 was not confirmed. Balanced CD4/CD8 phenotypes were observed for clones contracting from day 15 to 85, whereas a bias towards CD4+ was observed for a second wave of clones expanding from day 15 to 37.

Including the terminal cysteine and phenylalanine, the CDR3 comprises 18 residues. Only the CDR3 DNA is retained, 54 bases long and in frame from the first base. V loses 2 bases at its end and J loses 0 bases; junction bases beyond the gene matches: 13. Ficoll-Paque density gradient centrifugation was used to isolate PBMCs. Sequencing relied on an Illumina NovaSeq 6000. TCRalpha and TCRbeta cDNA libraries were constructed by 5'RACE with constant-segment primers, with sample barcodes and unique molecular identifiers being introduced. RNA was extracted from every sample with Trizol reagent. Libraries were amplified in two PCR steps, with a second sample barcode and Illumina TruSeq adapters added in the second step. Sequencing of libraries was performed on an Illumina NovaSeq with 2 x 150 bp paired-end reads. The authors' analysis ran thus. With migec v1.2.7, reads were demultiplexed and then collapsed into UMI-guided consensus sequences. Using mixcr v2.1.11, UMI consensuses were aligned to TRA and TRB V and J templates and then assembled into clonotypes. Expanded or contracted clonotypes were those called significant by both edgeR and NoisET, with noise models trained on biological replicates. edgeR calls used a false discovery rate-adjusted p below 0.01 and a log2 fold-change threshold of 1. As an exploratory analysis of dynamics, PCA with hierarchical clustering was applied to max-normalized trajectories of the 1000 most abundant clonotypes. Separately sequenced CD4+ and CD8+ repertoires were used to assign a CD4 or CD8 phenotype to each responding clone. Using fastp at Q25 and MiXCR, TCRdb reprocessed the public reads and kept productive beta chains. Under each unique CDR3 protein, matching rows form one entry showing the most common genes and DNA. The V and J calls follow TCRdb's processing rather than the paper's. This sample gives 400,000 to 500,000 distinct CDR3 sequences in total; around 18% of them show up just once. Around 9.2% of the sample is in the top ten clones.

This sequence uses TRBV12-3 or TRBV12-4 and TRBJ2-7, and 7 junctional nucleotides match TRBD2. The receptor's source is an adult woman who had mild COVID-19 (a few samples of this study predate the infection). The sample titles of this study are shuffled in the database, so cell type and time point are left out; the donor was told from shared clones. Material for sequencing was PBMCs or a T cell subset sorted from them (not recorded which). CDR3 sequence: CASSLSLGGGSDSYEQYF. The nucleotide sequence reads TGTGCCAGCAGTTTATCTCTGGGTGGCGGGAGTGACTCCTACGAGCAGTACTTC.